This TCR beta chain emerged from a study of blood T cells in healthy people across ages. Whole-study results and caveats: Roughly linearly, TCR beta diversity per million T cells fell as age increased.

Deletions cut 0 bases from V and 6 bases from J, with 15 bases between. Germline-derived CDR1 and CDR2 are MGHRA and YSYEKL. The CDR3 spans 16 residues. Comment on this clonotype: Its target is not known.

A second PCR, run for about 7 to 11 cycles, used a sample-barcoded 5' primer plus a J-beta primer mix. A single record per CDR3 protein comes from TCRdb applying MiXCR to the 5' RACE reads. Of about 1.6 million distinct CDR3 sequences in the sample, about 31% were seen once. This TCR derives from a woman aged 25 to 39 in good health. Material: blood. The chain employs TRBV4-1 and TRBJ2-1; D possibly matches TRBD1 or TRBD2 (5 bases each). The CDR3 sequence is CASSQDPLGVGNEQFF. The CDR3 DNA reads TGCGCCAGCAGCCAAGACCCTTTGGGGGTCGGCAATGAGCAGTTCTTC.